This T cell receptor beta chain was recovered during a study of T cells after yellow fever vaccination. Overall study findings and caveats: Although the secondary response was weaker, it peaked faster, at day 5 versus 15.

Regarding this clonotype: The antigen is not known.

V was trimmed by 4 bases and J by 0 bases, leaving 11 bases between them. The CDR3 is 15 amino acids. Germline CDR1 and CDR2: SGHKS and YYEKEE (reference sequence). MiXCR, run by TCRdb on the 5' RACE reads, gives a single entry per CDR3 protein. The repertoire includes more than 350,000 distinct CDR3 sequences, around 10% of them detected once, and 18% sits in the top ten. The clonotype originates from a man aged 18 to 30 who received the YFV17D yellow fever vaccine. Sequencing used PBMCs, obtained on the day of the first yellow fever vaccination. V and J are TRBV5-5 and TRBJ1-5; D perhaps matches TRBD1 (5 bases). CDR3: CASSPGLLSNQPQHF. The CDR3 nucleotides read TGTGCCAGCAGCCCGGGACTACTTAGCAATCAGCCCCAGCATTTT.